The clone carrying this TCR beta chain was detected a few times. The antigen remains unidentified. Unique molecular identifiers tagged individual cDNA molecules. TCRdb analysed the 5' RACE reads with MiXCR anew, one entry per CDR3 protein. The data hold over 95,000 distinct CDR3 sequences, with 16% observed a single time. V gave up 0 bases and J gave up 3 bases; unmatched junction bases: 8. Germline lookup yields CDR1 SGHVS and CDR2 FNYEAQ. The CDR3 loop spans 17 amino acids. The data originate from a study of early T cells in non-severe SARS-CoV-2 infection. Study information: The authors sequenced bulk RNA from unsorted whole blood, leaving chains unpaired. Whole-study findings and limits: VDJdb matching, biased toward anti-spike CD8 responses, missed private and CD4 specificities.

The source material was whole blood. This TCR was sampled from an adult who was a healthcare worker with PCR-confirmed SARS-CoV-2 infection or an uninfected control (not recorded which). The chain has TRBV7-6 and TRBJ2-4; 7 nucleotides match TRBD1. CDR3 bases: TGTGCCAGCAGCTTAGCGTTAGGGGGCGAGGGCAAAAACATTCAGTACTTC. It codes for CASSLALGGEGKNIQYF.